This T cell receptor beta chain was observed in a study of blood T cell repertoires in COVID-19. Looking at the study overall: In each case, the material was cDNA or gDNA derived from T cells, B-cell-depleted T cells, or PBMCs.

Germline CDR1 is SGHKS and CDR2 is YYEKEE (reference sequence). This CDR3 is 15 amino acids long. Trimming at V came to 1 base and at J to 3 bases, leaving 6 bases not matched to a gene. Methods used by the authors: Amplified reference gene primers provided the basis for estimating nucleated cell counts. Produced via immunoSEQ multiplex PCR; TCRdb's table is partial and in-frame only. The V and J calls and the clone size are those of that table, but D and trimming were determined from the DNA. The profile shows 270,000 or so clones, 85% of them singletons. This clone showed up just a few times. The sequence came from a human donor in a cohort sampled during active COVID-19. The chain recombines TRBV5-5 with TRBJ2-7; TRBD1 matches at 8 bases. Material for sequencing was peripheral blood. The CDR3 protein is CASSLTRDRNYEQYF. In nucleotides, the CDR3 is TGTGCCAGCAGCTTGACGCGGGACAGGAACTACGAGCAGTACTTC.